This T cell receptor (beta chain) is from a study of blood T cell repertoires in COVID-19. Study information: Samples of COVID-19 (acute and convalescent) were obtained from the United States, Italy and Spain. Sources were T cells, B-cell-depleted T cells, or PBMCs; the material itself was cDNA or gDNA.

V was shortened by 8 bases and J by 3 bases, with 16 bases between the two germline ends. The CDR3 runs to 14 residues. The V gene's germline CDR1 is MNHNS and CDR2 SASEGT. Patients from Seattle were sampled longitudinally, starting during active infection. Study processing details: Estimated nucleated cell counts came from reference gene primer amplification. The method was immunoSEQ multiplex PCR; TCRdb's version includes in-frame clones alone and lacks a portion of them. The V and J calls and the clone size are those of that table, but D and trimming were determined from the DNA. This repertoire shows 140,000 to 150,000 clones, 88% found once; its top ten account for roughly 2.5%.

The sample consisted of peripheral blood. The clonotype originates from a human donor with COVID-19, enrolled during active disease. The donor label of this sample is uncertain. V is TRBV6-1 and J is TRBJ1-2; maybe TRBD1 (6 bases). The CDR3 region has the DNA TGTGCCAGCGCCTGGAGGGGGGGAGACTATGGCTACACCTTC. This encodes CASAWRGGDYGYTF.